A single sample is the source of the 23 T cell receptor beta chains below, sequenced in a study of T-cell reconstitution after alpha-beta-depleted transplantation in children. Unique molecular identifiers were incorporated during preparation of the TCRbeta library. From the PCR reads, TCRdb called clonotypes with MiXCR, one entry per CDR3 protein. The table shows some 26,000 distinct CDR3 sequences, with roughly a sixth occurring only once. Sample: PBMCs, mostly from graft donor cells, taken 60 days after TCRalphabeta/CD19-depleted stem cell transplant. The receptors stem from a male patient between 2 and 10 years old who had a stem cell transplant for acute lymphoblastic leukemia, so the T cells may come from the graft donor.

The chain links TRBV5-1 to TRBJ2-7, with 9 bases matching TRBD1. Germline V gives CDR1 SGHRS, CDR2 YFSETQ. The CDR3 runs 14 residues. Unmatched junction bases numbered 3, after V lost 4 bases and J lost 1 base. The CDR3 bases are TGCGCCAGCAGCATGACAGGGGGGTCCTACGAGCAGTACTTC. It translates to CASSMTGGSYEQYF. Variable domain in full (rest from reference TRBV5-1 and TRBJ2-7): KAGVTQTPRYLIKTRGQQVTLSCSPISGHRSVSWYQQTPGQGLQFLFEYFSETQRNKGNFPGRFSGRQFSNSRSEMNVSTLELGDSALYLCASSMTGGSYEQYFGPGTRLTVT.

This clonotype was counted many times. V and J are TRBV7-9 and TRBJ1-2; D is uncertain. The germline V gene encodes CDR1 SEHNR and CDR2 FQNEAQ (reference sequence). Trimming took off 2 bases at V and 4 bases at J, with 5 bases between the two ends. There are 12 residues in the CDR3. DNA of the CDR3: TGTGCCAGCAGCTTAATCGGCTATGGCTACACCTTC. Translation: CASSLIGYGYTF.

This clonotype was counted at least ten times. This chain links TRBV4-2 with TRBJ1-3; D is possibly TRBD1 (5 bases). The germline V gene has CDR1 LGHNA and CDR2 YNFKEQ. This CDR3 is built from 15 residues. Between the trimmed V and J ends, which lost 0 bases and 3 bases, there was a span of 9 bases. The CDR3 loop reads CASSQDQGFGNTIYF. The CDR3 DNA reads TGTGCCAGCAGCCAAGATCAGGGATTTGGAAACACCATATATTTT.

This clonotype was counted at least ten times. The chain links TRBV6-1 to TRBJ1-2; D is unclear. Germline assignment: CDR1 MNHNS and CDR2 SASEGT. V lost 7 bases to trimming and J lost 2 bases, with 11 bases between them. The CDR3 is 13 amino acids. The CDR3 region is CASTPTQNYGYTF. The CDR3 region has the DNA TGTGCCAGCACACCGACACAAAACTATGGCTACACCTTC.

This clonotype has at least ten counts. Here the CDR3 DNA reads TGCGCCAGCAGACTGTTACAGGGGATTGCTGAAGCTTTCTTT. It specifies CASRLLQGIAEAFF. The chain links TRBV5-1 to TRBJ1-1; 7 nucleotides match TRBD1. Trimming removed 5 bases from V and 6 bases from J; junction bases left unmatched: 10. Germline assignment: CDR1 SGHRS and CDR2 YFSETQ. The CDR3 has 14 residues.

There are many counts of this clonotype. The chain couples TRBV4-3 to TRBJ2-3; D is perhaps TRBD1 (6 bases). The CDR3 has 16 amino acids. Trimming shortened V by 3 bases and J by 3 bases, and 16 bases separated the two germline ends. Germline assignment: CDR1 LGHNA and CDR2 YSLEER. The CDR3: CASSQGRDTNTDTQYF. The CDR3 DNA sequence: TGCGCCAGCAGCCAGGGCCGGGACACCAATACAGATACGCAGTATTTT.

This clonotype was seen only a few times. The V gene is TRBV12-3 or TRBV12-4, the J gene TRBJ2-3; unclear D gene. The CDR3 totals 12 residues. The ends were cut back, 2 bases at V and 4 bases at J, with 4 bases in the middle. The CDR3 nucleotides are TGTGCCAGCAGTTTATCGTCAGATACGCAGTATTTT. Translation gives CASSLSSDTQYF.

This clonotype was observed a handful of times. This chain joins TRBV20-1 and TRBJ2-2; D remains ambiguous. The V end lost 5 bases, the J end lost 8 bases, and 9 bases lay between the germline ends. Germline assignment: CDR1 DFQATT and CDR2 SNEGSKA (reference sequence). The CDR3 runs 11 residues. CDR3 residues: CSASLVGELFF. The CDR3 nucleotides read TGCAGTGCTTCCTTAGTAGGGGAGCTGTTTTTT.

The chain uses TRBV20-1 and TRBJ2-3, with a weak D call TRBD1 (6 bases). The V gene's germline CDR1 is DFQATT and CDR2 SNEGSKA (reference sequence). V lost 1 base and J lost 1, with 9 bases in between. The CDR3 totals 14 residues. CDR3 nucleotides: TGCAGTGCTAGAGGGCCAGGGGGCACAGATACGCAGTATTTT. Translated, it gives CSARGPGGTDTQYF.

This clonotype has just a few counts. This chain joins TRBV2 and TRBJ1-1; D ambiguous. V was pared by 4 bases and J by 0 bases, with 9 bases between. The CDR3 has 14 amino acids. Germline V CDR1 and CDR2: SNHLY, FYNNEI. CDR3 protein: CASSGHGLNTEAFF. In DNA, the CDR3 is TGTGCCAGCAGTGGACACGGACTGAACACTGAAGCTTTCTTT.

The chain employs TRBV25-1 and TRBJ1-2, with 9 bases identical to TRBD1. The CDR3 runs 15 residues. The J segment lost 1 base and the V segment lost 4 bases, leaving 4 bases of the junction unmatched. From germline, CDR1 is MGHDK and CDR2 SYGVNS. CDR3 region: CASSAPGQGNYGYTF. The CDR3 DNA sequence: TGTGCCAGCAGTGCCCCGGGACAGGGTAACTATGGCTACACCTTC.

This clonotype was detected ten times or more. This rearrangement joins TRBV2 to TRBJ2-2; D ambiguous. The ends were cut back, 3 bases at V and 5 bases at J, with 7 bases in the middle. Germline CDR1 reads SNHLY; CDR2 reads FYNNEI. The CDR3 has 13 amino acids. The CDR3 spells CASSDLETGELFF. CDR3 bases: TGTGCCAGCAGTGACTTGGAAACCGGGGAGCTGTTTTTT.

This clonotype appeared a few times. The chain uses TRBV3-1 and TRBJ1-3; D is unresolved. Germline lookup yields CDR1 LGHDT and CDR2 YNNKEL (reference sequence). This CDR3 spans 16 amino acids. V was shortened by 4 bases and J by 0 bases, with 13 bases between the two germline ends. CDR3 DNA sequence: TGTGCCAGCAGCCTGGGTCGCTCTGGCTCTGGAAACACCATATATTTT. Protein sequence: CASSLGRSGSGNTIYF.

This sequence joins TRBV20-1 and TRBJ2-5; D might be TRBD1 or TRBD2, each matching 5 bases. With 3 bases removed from V and 5 bases from J, the gap between germline ends came to 13 bases. Germline CDR1 DFQATT, CDR2 SNEGSKA (reference sequence). The CDR3 covers 13 residues. The CDR3 DNA is TGCAGTGCTAGTTTAATCGAGGGGGAGACCCAGTACTTC. Its protein product is CSASLIEGETQYF.

This clonotype was picked up a small number of times. The chain combines TRBV10-1 with TRBJ2-3, with TRBD2 identical over 11 bases. Germline V CDR1 and CDR2: WNHNN, SYGVQD (reference sequence). This CDR3 has 15 residues. Losses at the gene ends were 3 bases for V and 9 bases for J; bases not matched to a gene: 8. For the CDR3, the DNA is TGCGCCAGCAGTGATCTTAGCGGGGGGGCAGGGACGCAGTATTTT. Encoded protein: CASSDLSGGAGTQYF.

The CDR3 DNA sequence: TGTGCCAGCAGTCTTATCGGGGGGCCCCTCCACTTT. It encodes CASSLIGGPLHF. This chain connects TRBV6-5 to TRBJ1-6; the D gene is possibly TRBD1 (5 bases). CDR1 MNHEY and CDR2 SVGAGI come from the germline V gene. Trimming took 5 bases from V and 13 from J, leaving 12 bases between them. The CDR3 spans 12 residues.

This clonotype was detected many times. V and J are TRBV6-5 and TRBJ2-3; D unresolved. Trimming cost V 5 bases and J 0 bases, with 9 bases left between them. The CDR3 consists of 14 residues. Germline assignment: CDR1 MNHEY and CDR2 SVGAGI. DNA for the CDR3: TGTGCCAGCAGTATCCCTGACAGCACAGATACGCAGTATTTT. It encodes CASSIPDSTDTQYF.

Only a few counts were recorded for this clonotype. This sequence joins TRBV28 and TRBJ1-2, with TRBD1 matching 8 bases. This CDR3 spans 16 amino acids. The ends lost 3 bases at V and 6 bases at J; junction bases unmatched: 12. Germline CDR1 reads MDHEN; CDR2 reads SYDVKM. Here the CDR3 DNA reads TGTGCCAGCAGTTTTCTCGCCGGGACAGGTAGCGATGGCTACACCTTC. It codes for CASSFLAGTGSDGYTF.

V gene TRBV7-2 combines with J gene TRBJ2-7; D possibly corresponds to TRBD2 (7 bases). Germline loops: CDR1 SGHTA, CDR2 FQGNSA. The CDR3 runs to 14 residues. Trimming left V 5 bases short and J 2 bases short, with 13 bases between. The CDR3 is CASSPWEGAYEQYF. As DNA, the CDR3 is TGTGCCAGCAGCCCCTGGGAGGGGGCCTACGAGCAGTACTTC.

This sequence joins TRBV7-6 and TRBJ2-5; no clear D. Germline V gives CDR1 SGHVS, CDR2 FNYEAQ. The length of the CDR3 is 14 residues. Trimming shortened V by 0 bases and J by 0 bases, and 5 bases separated the two germline ends. In nucleotides, the CDR3 is TGTGCCAGCAGCTTAGCTCACCACCAAGAGACCCAGTACTTC. It specifies CASSLAHHQETQYF.

In this sample, this clonotype turned up a few times. The genes are TRBV18 and TRBJ2-7; 9 bases map to TRBD1. The CDR3 totals 16 residues. Germline V CDR1 and CDR2: KGHSH, LQKENI. Trimming removed 2 bases from V and 3 bases from J; junction bases left unmatched: 8. The CDR3 DNA is TGTGCCAGCTCACCATTAATCGGACAGGGGAACTACGAGCAGTACTTC. Translated: CASSPLIGQGNYEQYF. Looking up the rest from reference TRBV18 and TRBJ2-7 gives the full variable domain: NAGVMQNPRHLVRRRGQEARLRCSPMKGHSHVYWYRQLPEEGLKFMVYLQKENIIDESGMPKERFSAEFPKEGPSILRIQQVVRGDSAAYFCASSPLIGQGNYEQYFGPGTRLTVT.

This clonotype was detected a few times. The chain uses TRBV7-2 and TRBJ2-5; 9 bases match TRBD2. CDR1 and CDR2 from the germline V gene are SGHTA and FQGNSA. V was clipped by 7 bases and J by 2 bases; unmatched bases: 8. The CDR3 has 15 amino acids. The CDR3 DNA is TGTGCCAGCACCCAAGTAGCGGGAGATCAAGAGACCCAGTACTTC. It yields the protein CASTQVAGDQETQYF.

Ten or more counts support this clonotype. The chain carries TRBV15 and TRBJ2-5, with 8 bases lining up with TRBD2. The junction had 10 bases not matched to a gene; V was cut back by 5 bases and J by 2 bases. Germline CDR1 is LNHNV and CDR2 is YYDKDF (reference sequence). The CDR3 is made up of 16 amino acids. The CDR3 DNA follows: TGTGCCACCAGCGGGGGCAGCGGGGGTCGACAAGAGACCCAGTACTTC. Protein: CATSGGSGGRQETQYF.